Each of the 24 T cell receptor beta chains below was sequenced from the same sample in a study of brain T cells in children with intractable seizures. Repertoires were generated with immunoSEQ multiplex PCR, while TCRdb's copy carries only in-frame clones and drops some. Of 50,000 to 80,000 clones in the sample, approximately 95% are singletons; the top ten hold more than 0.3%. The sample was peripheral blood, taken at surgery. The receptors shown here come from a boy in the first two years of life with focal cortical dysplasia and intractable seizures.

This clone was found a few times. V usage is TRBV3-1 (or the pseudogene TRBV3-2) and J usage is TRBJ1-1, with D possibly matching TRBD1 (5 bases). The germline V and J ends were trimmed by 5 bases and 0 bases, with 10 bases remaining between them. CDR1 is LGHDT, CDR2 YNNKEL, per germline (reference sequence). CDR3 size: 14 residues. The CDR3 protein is CASSTRQMNTEAFF. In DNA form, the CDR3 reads TGTGCCAGCAGCACCCGACAGATGAACACTGAAGCTTTCTTT.

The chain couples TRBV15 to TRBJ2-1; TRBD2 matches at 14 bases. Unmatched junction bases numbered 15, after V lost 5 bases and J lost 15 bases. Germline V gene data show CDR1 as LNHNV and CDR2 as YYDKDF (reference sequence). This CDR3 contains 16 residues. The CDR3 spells CATSARTSGGTFQRFF. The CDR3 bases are TGTGCCACCAGCGCCCGGACTAGCGGGGGGACGTTCCAGAGGTTCTTC.

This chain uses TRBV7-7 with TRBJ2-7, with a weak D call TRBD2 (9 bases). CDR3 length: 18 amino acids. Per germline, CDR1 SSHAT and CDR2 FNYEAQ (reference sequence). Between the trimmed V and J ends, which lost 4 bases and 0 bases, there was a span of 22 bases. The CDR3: CASSYTGTGSGSSYEQYF. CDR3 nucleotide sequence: TGTGCCAGCAGCTATACCGGGACAGGTAGCGGGAGCTCCTACGAGCAGTACTTC. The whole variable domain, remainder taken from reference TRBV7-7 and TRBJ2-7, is GAGVSQSPRYKVTKRGQDVTLRCDPISSHATLYWYQQALGQGPEFLTYFNYEAQPDKSGLPSDRFSAERPEGSISTLTIQRTEQRDSAMYRCASSYTGTGSGSSYEQYFGPGTRLTVT.

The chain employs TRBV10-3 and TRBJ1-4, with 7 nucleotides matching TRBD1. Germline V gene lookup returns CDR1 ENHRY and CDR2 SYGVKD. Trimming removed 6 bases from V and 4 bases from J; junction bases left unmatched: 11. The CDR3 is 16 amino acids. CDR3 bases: TGTGCCATCAGCCCCACCCTCCGGGACAGTAATGAAAAACTGTTTTTT. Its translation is CAISPTLRDSNEKLFF.

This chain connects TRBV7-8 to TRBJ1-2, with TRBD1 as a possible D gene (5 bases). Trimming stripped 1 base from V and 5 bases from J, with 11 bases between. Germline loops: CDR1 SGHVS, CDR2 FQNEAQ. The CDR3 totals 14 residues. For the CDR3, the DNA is TGTGCCAGCAGCTTAGAGGGACGGCCGTATGGCTACACCTTC. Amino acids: CASSLEGRPYGYTF.

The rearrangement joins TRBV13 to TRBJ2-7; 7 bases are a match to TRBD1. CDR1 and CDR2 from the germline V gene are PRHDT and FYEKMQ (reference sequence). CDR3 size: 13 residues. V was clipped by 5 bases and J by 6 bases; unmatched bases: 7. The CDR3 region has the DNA TGTGCCAGCAGCCCGACAGGGTGGGGCGAGCAGTACTTC. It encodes CASSPTGWGEQYF.

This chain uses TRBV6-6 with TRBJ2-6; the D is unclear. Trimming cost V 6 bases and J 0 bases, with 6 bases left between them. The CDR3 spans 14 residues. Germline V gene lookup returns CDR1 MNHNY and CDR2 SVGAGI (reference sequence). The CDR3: CASRASSGANVLTF. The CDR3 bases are TGTGCCAGCAGAGCAAGCTCTGGGGCCAACGTCCTGACTTTC.

The CDR3 protein is CASSLGQNIQYF. Written as DNA, the CDR3 is TGTGCCAGCAGCTTAGGCCAAAACATTCAGTACTTC. The genes are TRBV13 and TRBJ2-4; D gene unclear. V was pared by 0 bases and J by 5 bases, with 2 bases between. CDR1 is PRHDT and CDR2 is FYEKMQ in the germline V gene (reference sequence). The CDR3 is made up of 12 amino acids.

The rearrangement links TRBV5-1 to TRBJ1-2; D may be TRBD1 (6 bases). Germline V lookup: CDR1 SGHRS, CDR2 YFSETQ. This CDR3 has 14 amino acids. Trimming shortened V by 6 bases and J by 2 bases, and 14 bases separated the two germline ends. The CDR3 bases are TGCGCCAGCAAAGGGACACCTACCAACTATGGCTACACCTTC. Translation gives CASKGTPTNYGYTF.

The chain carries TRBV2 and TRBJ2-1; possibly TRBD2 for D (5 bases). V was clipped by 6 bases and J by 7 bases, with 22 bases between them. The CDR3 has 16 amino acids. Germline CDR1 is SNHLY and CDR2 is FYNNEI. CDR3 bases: TGTGCCAGCAGAAATCGCGACCTCTCCCGGGGTAATGAGCAGTTCTTC. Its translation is CASRNRDLSRGNEQFF.

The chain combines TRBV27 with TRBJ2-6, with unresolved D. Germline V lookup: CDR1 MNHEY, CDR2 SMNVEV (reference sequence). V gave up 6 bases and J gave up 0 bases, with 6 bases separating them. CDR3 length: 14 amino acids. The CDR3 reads CASSQISGANVLTF. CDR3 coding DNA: TGTGCCAGCAGCCAGATCTCTGGGGCCAACGTCCTGACTTTC.

CDR3 region: CASGLAPDTQYF. Here the CDR3 DNA reads TGCGCCAGTGGACTAGCCCCAGATACGCAGTATTTT. The rearrangement links TRBV5-1 to TRBJ2-3; 8 nucleotides align to TRBD2. The germline V gene has CDR1 SGHRS and CDR2 YFSETQ. The CDR3 consists of 12 residues. V trimming: 8 bases; J trimming: 4 bases; junction bases outside the gene matches: 3.

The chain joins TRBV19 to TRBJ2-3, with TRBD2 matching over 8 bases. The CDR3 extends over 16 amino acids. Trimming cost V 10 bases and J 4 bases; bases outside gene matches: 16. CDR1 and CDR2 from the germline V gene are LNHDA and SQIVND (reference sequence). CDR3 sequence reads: CATSGVGRGAPDTQYF. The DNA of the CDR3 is TGTGCCACCTCAGGGGTGGGGCGGGGGGCCCCAGATACGCAGTATTTT.

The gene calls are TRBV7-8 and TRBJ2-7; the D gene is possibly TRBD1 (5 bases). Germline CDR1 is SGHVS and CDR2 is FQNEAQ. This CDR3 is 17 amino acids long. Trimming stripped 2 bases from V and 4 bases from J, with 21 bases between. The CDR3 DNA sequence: TGTGCCAGCAGCTTATACCTCGGACACACGGTATTTTACGAGCAGTACTTC. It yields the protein CASSLYLGHTVFYEQYF.

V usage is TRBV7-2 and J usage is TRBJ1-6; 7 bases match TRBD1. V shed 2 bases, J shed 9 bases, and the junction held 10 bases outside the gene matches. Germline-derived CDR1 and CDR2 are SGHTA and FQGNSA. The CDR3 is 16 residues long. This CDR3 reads CASSLYQTGYGSPLHF. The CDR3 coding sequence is TGTGCCAGCAGCTTATACCAGACAGGGTATGGTTCACCCCTCCACTTT.

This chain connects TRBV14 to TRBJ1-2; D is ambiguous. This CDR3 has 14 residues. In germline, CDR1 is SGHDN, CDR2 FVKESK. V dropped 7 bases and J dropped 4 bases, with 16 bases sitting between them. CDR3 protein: CASTTTGSLYGYTF. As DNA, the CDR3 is TGTGCCAGCACCACTACCGGGAGCCTCTATGGCTACACCTTC.

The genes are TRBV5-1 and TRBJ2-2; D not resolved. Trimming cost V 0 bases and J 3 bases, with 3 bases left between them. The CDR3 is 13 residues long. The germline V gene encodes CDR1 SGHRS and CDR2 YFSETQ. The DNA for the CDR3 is TGCGCCAGCAGCTTGGATCACACCGGGGAGCTGTTTTTT. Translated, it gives CASSLDHTGELFF.

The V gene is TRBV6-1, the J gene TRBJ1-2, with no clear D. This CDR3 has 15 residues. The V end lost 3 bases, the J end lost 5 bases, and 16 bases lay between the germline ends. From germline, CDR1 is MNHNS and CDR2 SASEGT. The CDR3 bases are TGTGCCAGCAGTGAGTCGGAGAAGACAACTTATGGCTACACCTTC. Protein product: CASSESEKTTYGYTF.

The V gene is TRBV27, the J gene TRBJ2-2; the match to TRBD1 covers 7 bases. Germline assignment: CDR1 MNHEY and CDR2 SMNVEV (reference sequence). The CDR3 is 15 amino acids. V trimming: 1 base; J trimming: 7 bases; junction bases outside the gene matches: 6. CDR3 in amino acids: CASSLLRGRSGELFF. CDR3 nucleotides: TGTGCCAGCAGTTTATTAAGGGGGCGGAGCGGGGAGCTGTTTTTT.

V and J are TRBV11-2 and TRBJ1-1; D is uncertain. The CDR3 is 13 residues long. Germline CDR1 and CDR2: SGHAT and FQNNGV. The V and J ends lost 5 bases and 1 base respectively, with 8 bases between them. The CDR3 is CASSPDSNTEAFF. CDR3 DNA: TGTGCCAGCAGCCCCGATTCGAACACTGAAGCTTTCTTT.

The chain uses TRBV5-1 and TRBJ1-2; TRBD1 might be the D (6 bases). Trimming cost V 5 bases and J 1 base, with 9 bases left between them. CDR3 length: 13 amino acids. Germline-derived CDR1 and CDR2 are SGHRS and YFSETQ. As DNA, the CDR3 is TGCGCCAGCAGTCAGGGGTTTAACTATGGCTACACCTTC. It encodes CASSQGFNYGYTF. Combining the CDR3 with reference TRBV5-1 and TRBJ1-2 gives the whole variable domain KAGVTQTPRYLIKTRGQQVTLSCSPISGHRSVSWYQQTPGQGLQFLFEYFSETQRNKGNFPGRFSGRQFSNSRSEMNVSTLELGDSALYLCASSQGFNYGYTFGSGTRLTVV.

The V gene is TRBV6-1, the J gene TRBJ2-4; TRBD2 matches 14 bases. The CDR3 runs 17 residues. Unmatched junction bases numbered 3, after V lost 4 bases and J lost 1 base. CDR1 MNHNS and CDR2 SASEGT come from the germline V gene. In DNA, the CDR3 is TGTGCCAGCAGTGGACTAGCGGGGGGGCAGGCCAAAAACATTCAGTACTTC. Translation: CASSGLAGGQAKNIQYF.

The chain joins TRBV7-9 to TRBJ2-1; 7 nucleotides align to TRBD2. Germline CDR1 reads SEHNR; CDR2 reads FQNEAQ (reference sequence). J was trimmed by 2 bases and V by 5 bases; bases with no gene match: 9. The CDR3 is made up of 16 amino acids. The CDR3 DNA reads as TGTGCCAGCAGCGACCCCGGACTAGTCCCCTACAATGAGCAGTTCTTC. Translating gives CASSDPGLVPYNEQFF.

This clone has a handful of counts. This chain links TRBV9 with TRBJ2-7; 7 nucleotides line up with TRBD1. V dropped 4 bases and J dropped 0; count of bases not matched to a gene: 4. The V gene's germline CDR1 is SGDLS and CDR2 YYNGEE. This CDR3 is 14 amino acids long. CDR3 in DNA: TGTGCCAGCAGCTTAAGGGACAGCTCCTACGAGCAGTACTTC. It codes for CASSLRDSSYEQYF.